The clone carrying this TCR beta chain was counted a few times. This sample was included in a study of cytomegalovirus exposure and HLA in healthy donors. Germline V gives CDR1 MNHNS, CDR2 SASEGT. V lost 10 bases and J 9 bases, leaving 10 bases between the germline ends. The CDR3 is 11 residues long. Primers included in the PCR were 60 Vbeta and 13 Jbeta primers. Here immunoSEQ multiplex PCR was the method, and the copy in TCRdb shows in-frame clones only, minus some. The sample lists over 140,000 clones, approximately 84% occurring once. Sequencing was carried out using PBMCs. V and J are TRBV6-1 and TRBJ1-6; D remains ambiguous. The sequence derives from a man aged 25 to 40 in good health and CMV-seropositive. The CDR3 DNA reads as TGTGCCATCCAAGGAGGTTCACCCCTCCACTTT. Translating it yields CAIQGGSPLHF.